This note documents a single T cell receptor (beta chain) sequence. As yet, its antigen is unknown. V lost 3 bases and J lost 2; bases outside the gene matches: 4. In germline, CDR1 is SGHDT, CDR2 YYEEEE. The CDR3 covers 14 residues. The data were taken from a study of OX40 agonist ivuxolimab in advanced cancers. Study-level findings and limits: Clonal expansion by week 6 occurred in CD4+ and CD8+ blood T cells (at 0.1 to 3.0 mg/kg).

Clones were sequenced by immunoSEQ multiplex PCR, and TCRdb holds only the in-frame ones, with some missing. Among 74,000 or so clones listed, approximately 85% were seen once. The receptor was derived from an adult with an advanced solid tumor such as melanoma, head and neck, liver or kidney cancer. The chain links TRBV5-6 to TRBJ2-7; the match to TRBD1 covers 8 bases. This sample comprised CD4+ or CD8+ T cells sorted from blood, obtained in a trial of the OX40 agonist ivuxolimab. CDR3 amino acids: CASSWGDRTYEQYF. CDR3 DNA: TGTGCCAGCAGCTGGGGGGACAGGACCTACGAGCAGTACTTC.